A single sample gave rise to the 16 T cell receptor beta chains below, sequenced in a study of spatial heterogeneity in lung cancer. TCRdb passed the 5' RACE reads through MiXCR, listing each CDR3 protein once. This table holds about 23,000 distinct CDR3 sequences, about 3.3% found once. Time point meaning: sample taken at primary tumor resection. Here the sequenced sample was PBMCs, taken at surgery. The receptors were gathered from a female donor with early-stage non-small cell lung cancer.

The sample holds many counts of this clonotype. V gene TRBV2 combines with J gene TRBJ2-3, with D perhaps matching TRBD2 (6 bases). CDR1 and CDR2 (germline): SNHLY, FYNNEI. The CDR3 covers 18 residues. The ends were cut back, 6 bases at V and 3 bases at J, with 25 bases in the middle. The CDR3 region is CASRTPRPTSGGTDTQYF. CDR3 coding DNA: TGTGCCAGCAGGACCCCCAGGCCGACTTCCGGGGGTACAGATACGCAGTATTTT.

In its sample, this clonotype was seen a few times. This rearrangement joins TRBV6-5 to TRBJ2-3; 8 positions match TRBD2. In germline, CDR1 is MNHEY, CDR2 SVGAGI. CDR3 length equals 15 residues. The trim removed 2 bases at V and 6 bases at J, leaving 7 bases unmatched. This chain's CDR3 is CASSYRAGATDTQYF. The CDR3 nucleotides are TGTGCCAGCAGTTACCGAGCGGGAGCTACGGATACGCAGTATTTT.

This clonotype appeared many times. V gene TRBV6-1 combines with J gene TRBJ2-1, with D perhaps TRBD2 (6 bases). V lost 3 bases and J lost 9, with 15 bases in between. Germline V CDR1 and CDR2: MNHNS, SASEGT. This CDR3 has 14 residues. The CDR3 reads CASSEGLVGGEQFF. The CDR3 DNA reads as TGTGCCAGCAGTGAGGGCCTCGTCGGGGGTGAGCAGTTCTTC.

This clonotype was counted between two and nine times. The chain recombines TRBV28 with TRBJ1-1; D not certain. The germline V gene has CDR1 MDHEN and CDR2 SYDVKM. This CDR3 spans 14 amino acids. Trimming cost V 3 bases and J 0 bases, with 8 bases left between them. CDR3 DNA: TGTGCCAGCAGTTTCTTAGATATGAACACTGAAGCTTTCTTT. Translation gives CASSFLDMNTEAFF.

This clonotype was detected ten times or more. The genes are TRBV7-8 and TRBJ1-2; D remains ambiguous. Trimming removed 8 bases at V and 4 bases at J, with 11 bases between. The germline CDR1 and CDR2 sequences are SGHVS and FQNEAQ. The CDR3 covers 12 residues. CDR3 loop: CASLEPSYGYTF. CDR3 bases: TGTGCCAGCTTGGAGCCGAGCTATGGCTACACCTTC.

This clonotype showed up many times. The chain links TRBV20-1 to TRBJ2-7, with a possible D match to TRBD2 (5 bases). V gave up 3 bases and J gave up 6 bases, with 12 bases separating them. Germline loops: CDR1 DFQATT, CDR2 SNEGSKA (reference sequence). This CDR3 has 12 amino acids. CDR3: CSASFIGGEQYF. CDR3 nucleotide sequence: TGCAGTGCTAGTTTCATAGGAGGCGAGCAGTACTTC.

This clonotype has a count of ten or more. The rearrangement uses TRBV9 and TRBJ2-3; 10 nucleotides match TRBD1. This CDR3 is 15 amino acids long. Germline V gives CDR1 SGDLS, CDR2 YYNGEE. V lost 4 bases, J lost 0 bases, and 2 bases stayed unmatched. The DNA for the CDR3 is TGTGCCAGCAGCCGACAGGGGGCGAGCACAGATACGCAGTATTTT. Protein sequence: CASSRQGASTDTQYF.

This clonotype was found many times. V usage is TRBV4-1 and J usage is TRBJ1-2; D unclear. V was clipped by 0 bases and J by 0 bases, with 8 bases between them. The CDR3 runs 15 residues. Looked up from germline, CDR1 is MGHRA and CDR2 is YSYEKL. In nucleotides, the CDR3 is TGCGCCAGCAGCCAAGAGAAGGATGCTAACTATGGCTACACCTTC. Amino acid sequence: CASSQEKDANYGYTF.

This clonotype was seen repeatedly, ten times or more. This chain links TRBV5-1 with TRBJ2-7; D gene uncertain. From germline, CDR1 is SGHRS and CDR2 YFSETQ. CDR3 size: 13 residues. Trimming stripped 1 base from V and 3 bases from J, with 8 bases between. CDR3 sequence reads: CASSLSSGYEQYF. The DNA of the CDR3 is TGCGCCAGCAGCTTGTCATCGGGCTACGAGCAGTACTTC.

There are many counts of this clonotype. The chain has TRBV6-1 and TRBJ2-7; no reliable D call. Trimming took 7 bases from V and 3 from J, leaving 19 bases between them. The germline CDR1 and CDR2 sequences are MNHNS and SASEGT. CDR3 length: 15 residues. The CDR3 loop is CASTLSRGAFYEQYF. The CDR3 DNA reads TGTGCCAGCACCTTGTCCCGCGGCGCATTCTACGAGCAGTACTTC.

This clonotype came up many times. The rearrangement uses TRBV12-3 or TRBV12-4 and TRBJ2-3; 7 bases align to TRBD1. Losses at the gene ends were 6 bases for V and 6 bases for J; bases not matched to a gene: 3. CDR3 length equals 12 residues. CDR3 sequence: CASREGADTQYF. The CDR3, as DNA: TGTGCCAGCAGAGAGGGGGCTGATACGCAGTATTTT.

This clonotype was seen at least ten times. J is TRBJ2-7 and V is TRBV7-9; either TRBD1 or TRBD2 may fit D (6 bases each). The CDR3 runs to 14 residues. V was pared by 4 bases and J by 0 bases, with 10 bases between. Germline-derived CDR1 and CDR2 are SEHNR and FQNEAQ (reference sequence). In nucleotides, the CDR3 is TGTGCCAGCAGCTCGGGGGCCAACTCCTACGAGCAGTACTTC. It specifies CASSSGANSYEQYF. The variable domain in full, completed from reference TRBV7-9 and TRBJ2-7, reads DTGVSQNPRHKITKRGQNVTFRCDPISEHNRLYWYRQTLGQGPEFLTYFQNEAQLEKSRLLSDRFSAERPKGSFSTLEIQRTEQGDSAMYLCASSSGANSYEQYFGPGTRLTVT.

The sample holds many counts of this clonotype. The CDR3 coding sequence is TGCAGCGGGGACAGGAGGAACAATGAGCAGTTCTTC. Its translation is CSGDRRNNEQFF. The gene calls are TRBV29-1 and TRBJ2-1; 8 bases line up with TRBD1. Per the germline V gene, CDR1 is SQVTM and CDR2 is ANQGSEA. With V trimmed by 7 bases and J by 5 bases, 4 bases remained unmatched. This CDR3 has 12 residues.

The genes are TRBV5-6 and TRBJ2-7; tentative D call: TRBD2 (7 bases). V lost 2 bases to trimming and J lost 12 bases, with 15 bases between them. Germline CDR1 and CDR2: SGHDT and YYEEEE. This CDR3 comprises 12 residues. The CDR3 region is CASSFSGTSGYF. The CDR3 bases are TGTGCCAGCAGCTTCAGCGGGACAAGTGGGTACTTC.

This clonotype was seen ten or more times. V gene TRBV28 combines with J gene TRBJ1-1; weak D call: TRBD1 (5 bases). Germline V lookup: CDR1 MDHEN, CDR2 SYDVKM. The CDR3 sequence is 13 residues long. The V end lost 4 bases, the J end lost 3 bases, and 9 bases lay between the germline ends. CDR3 sequence reads: CASSSRDYTEAFF. DNA for the CDR3: TGTGCCAGCAGTTCCAGGGATTACACTGAAGCTTTCTTT.

This clonotype was seen only a few times. The V and J genes are TRBV7-9 and TRBJ1-1; unclear D gene. The CDR3 totals 15 residues. From germline, CDR1 is SEHNR and CDR2 FQNEAQ (reference sequence). V gave up 0 bases and J gave up 7 bases, with 15 bases separating them. The CDR3 region has the DNA TGTGCCAGCAGCTTAGCAAACGGATGGGAAGATGAAGCTTTCTTT. Its translation: CASSLANGWEDEAFF.